These 20 T cell receptor beta chains came from one sample sequenced in a study of blood T cell repertoires in COVID-19. The assay was immunoSEQ multiplex PCR, and TCRdb's table has in-frame clones only and misses some. The sample carries 150,000 to 200,000 clones, 86% recorded once. The specimen was peripheral blood. These receptors all come from a man between 18 and 29 years old with acute or convalescent COVID-19.

This rearrangement joins TRBV19 to TRBJ1-2; D uncertain. The CDR3 consists of 14 residues. V was trimmed by 1 base and J by 4 bases, leaving 10 bases between them. Per the germline V gene, CDR1 is LNHDA and CDR2 is SQIVND (reference sequence). CDR3 in amino acids: CASSIGRLSYGYTF. The CDR3 nucleotides read TGTGCCAGTAGTATAGGGCGACTTAGCTATGGCTACACCTTC.

The chain has TRBV19 and TRBJ2-7; 10 nucleotides align to TRBD2. Germline loops: CDR1 LNHDA, CDR2 SQIVND (reference sequence). After removal of 7 bases from V and 2 bases from J, the junction contained 8 bases not matched to a gene. The CDR3 covers 15 residues. The CDR3 bases are TGTGCCAGTACTCCGTCTAGCGGGGGTACCTACGAGCAGTACTTC. Its protein is CASTPSSGGTYEQYF. Full variable domain (remainder filled in from reference TRBV19 and TRBJ2-7): DGGITQSPKYLFRKEGQNVTLSCEQNLNHDAMYWYRQDPGQGLRLIYYSQIVNDFQKGDIAEGYSVSREKKESFPLTVTSAQKNPTAFYLCASTPSSGGTYEQYFGPGTRLTVT.

This sequence joins TRBV6-4 and TRBJ2-5; 13 bases match TRBD2. V lost 6 bases, J lost 1 base, and 2 bases stayed unmatched. The CDR3 sequence is 15 residues long. CDR1 is MRHNA, CDR2 SNTAGT, per germline. CDR3 protein: CASSRLAGGQETQYF. Written as DNA, the CDR3 is TGTGCCAGCAGCAGACTAGCGGGGGGCCAAGAGACCCAGTACTTC.

The chain combines TRBV6-2 or TRBV6-3 with TRBJ2-7; tentatively, D is TRBD1 (5 bases). V lost 4 bases to trimming and J lost 2 bases, with 12 bases between them. Germline assignment: CDR1 MNHEY and CDR2 SVGEGT. This CDR3 comprises 14 residues. The CDR3 bases are TGTGCCAGCAGTTCAATGGACATAACCTACGAGCAGTACTTC. This encodes CASSSMDITYEQYF.

The chain couples TRBV9 to TRBJ1-2; 7 nucleotides align to TRBD1. V lost 3 bases and J lost 5; bases outside the gene matches: 7. Germline V gene lookup returns CDR1 SGDLS and CDR2 YYNGEE. The CDR3 is 14 amino acids. The CDR3 here is CASSGGTVTYGYTF. The CDR3 DNA reads TGTGCCAGCAGCGGGGGGACAGTGACTTATGGCTACACCTTC. The entire variable domain, with the rest obtained from reference TRBV9 and TRBJ1-2, is as follows: DSGVTQTPKHLITATGQRVTLRCSPRSGDLSVYWYQQSLDQGLQFLIQYYNGEERAKGNILERFSAQQFPDLHSELNLSSLELGDSALYFCASSGGTVTYGYTFGSGTRLTVV.

The rearrangement uses TRBV19 and TRBJ1-6; D call uncertain. The CDR3 is made up of 13 amino acids. Per germline, CDR1 LNHDA and CDR2 SQIVND (reference sequence). Trimming removed 6 bases at V and 10 bases at J, with 13 bases between. The CDR3 spells CASRADYISPLHF. The CDR3 bases are TGTGCCAGTAGGGCAGACTACATCTCACCCCTCCACTTT.

The chain carries TRBV5-4 and TRBJ2-3, with unresolved D. CDR1 is SGHNT, CDR2 YYREEE, per germline (reference sequence). The CDR3 extends over 15 amino acids. Trimming removed 3 bases at V and 0 bases at J, with 11 bases between. The CDR3 DNA reads TGTGCCAGCAGCTCCCAGCGCGATAGCACAGATACGCAGTATTTT. Translation: CASSSQRDSTDTQYF.

The CDR3 region has the DNA TGTGCCAGCAGCCGGGACAGTACTGGAAACACCATATATTTT. Its protein product is CASSRDSTGNTIYF. The chain is built from TRBV5-5 and TRBJ1-3, with TRBD1 identical over 7 bases. Germline V gives CDR1 SGHKS, CDR2 YYEKEE (reference sequence). CDR3 size: 14 residues. The ends lost 4 bases at V and 2 bases at J; junction bases unmatched: 3.

The chain combines TRBV5-4 with TRBJ1-1; 9 bases are a match to TRBD1. The CDR3 length is 15 residues. Germline assignment: CDR1 SGHNT and CDR2 YYREEE (reference sequence). The J segment lost 1 base and the V segment lost 4 bases, leaving 5 bases of the junction unmatched. CDR3 DNA: TGTGCCAGCAGCAACAGACAGGGGGGGAACACTGAAGCTTTCTTT. As protein: CASSNRQGGNTEAFF.

The V call is TRBV3-1 (or the pseudogene TRBV3-2), the J call TRBJ2-1; D not certain. The germline CDR1 and CDR2 sequences are LGHDT and YNNKEL (reference sequence). V was shortened by 1 base and J by 1 base, with 5 bases between the two germline ends. The CDR3 totals 14 residues. The CDR3 coding sequence is TGTGCCAGCAGCCAAGGTAGATCCTACAATGAGCAGTTCTTC. Translating it yields CASSQGRSYNEQFF.

The table lists this clone with a few counts. The chain has TRBV6-5 and TRBJ1-2; D is uncertain. Germline CDR1 and CDR2: MNHEY and SVGAGI. V shed 6 bases and J shed 8 bases, with 16 bases lying between them. This CDR3 has 13 amino acids. The CDR3 sequence: CASRATARGGYTF. The CDR3 DNA reads as TGTGCCAGCAGGGCGACTGCGCGTGGAGGCTACACCTTC.

V is TRBV4-1 and J is TRBJ2-5; perhaps TRBD2 as D (5 bases). Trimming took off 4 bases at V and 1 base at J, with 13 bases between the two ends. This CDR3 region has 15 residues. The germline CDR1 and CDR2 sequences are MGHRA and YSYEKL. CDR3 bases: TGCGCCAGCAGCCCTGCGGAGGAAACCCAAGAGACCCAGTACTTC. Translation gives CASSPAEETQETQYF.

This clone appeared a single time. This chain connects TRBV3-1 (or the pseudogene TRBV3-2) to TRBJ2-7; D is possibly TRBD1 (5 bases). The CDR3 contains 15 residues. V was clipped by 1 base and J by 1 base, with 11 bases between them. Germline V gene lookup returns CDR1 LGHDT and CDR2 YNNKEL (reference sequence). The CDR3 DNA reads as TGTGCCAGCAGCCAAGGCCTACAGGAATCCTACGAGCAGTACTTC. This gives the protein CASSQGLQESYEQYF.

The chain is built from TRBV3-1 (or the pseudogene TRBV3-2) and TRBJ2-5, with a possible D match to TRBD2 (5 bases). Trimming cost V 1 base and J 5 bases, with 11 bases left between them. The V gene's germline CDR1 is LGHDT and CDR2 YNNKEL (reference sequence). The CDR3 is made up of 14 amino acids. In DNA, the CDR3 is TGTGCCAGCAGCCAAGGACTTAGCGTGGAGACCCAGTACTTC. Translated: CASSQGLSVETQYF.

This clone showed up just a few times. The chain has TRBV29-1 and TRBJ1-2; TRBD1 agrees at 8 bases. Germline-derived CDR1 and CDR2 are SQVTM and ANQGSEA. The V segment lost 7 bases and the J segment 8 bases; nucleotides outside the gene matches: 6. The CDR3 extends over 11 amino acids. The CDR3 nucleotides read TGCAGCGCCTGGACAGGGCACGGCTACACCTTC. Residues: CSAWTGHGYTF.

The rearrangement uses TRBV4-1 and TRBJ2-3; weak D call: TRBD2 (5 bases). The V end was cut by 1 base, the J end by 0 bases, with 11 bases between. The CDR3 totals 16 residues. Germline assignment: CDR1 MGHRA and CDR2 YSYEKL. The CDR3 DNA sequence: TGCGCCAGCAGCCAAGGCACACTAGATAGCACAGATACGCAGTATTTT. Translated, it gives CASSQGTLDSTDTQYF.

The V and J genes are TRBV5-5 and TRBJ2-1; a possible D gene is TRBD1 (6 bases). CDR1 and CDR2 (germline): SGHKS, YYEKEE (reference sequence). The CDR3 consists of 13 residues. Trimming stripped 0 bases from V and 9 bases from J, with 10 bases between. CDR3 DNA: TGTGCCAGCAGCTTGGTCTGGGGGCGTGAGCAGTTCTTC. Its protein is CASSLVWGREQFF.

This chain connects TRBV6-5 to TRBJ1-4, with D perhaps TRBD1 (6 bases). The V end lost 0 bases, the J end lost 8 bases, and 13 bases lay between the germline ends. CDR1 MNHEY and CDR2 SVGAGI come from the germline V gene. This CDR3 spans 15 amino acids. CDR3 bases: TGTGCCAGCAGTTACTCGAGGCAGGGGAAGGAAAAACTGTTTTTT. Protein product: CASSYSRQGKEKLFF.

The CDR3 sequence: CSANPGGGETQYF. In nucleotides, the CDR3 is TGCAGCGCGAACCCGGGAGGGGGAGAGACCCAGTACTTC. The V and J genes are TRBV29-1 and TRBJ2-5; 8 nucleotides align to TRBD2. The CDR3 runs to 13 residues. CDR1 and CDR2 (germline): SQVTM, ANQGSEA. J gave up 4 bases and V 7 bases, and 8 bases lay outside the gene matches.

The rearrangement joins TRBV6-5 to TRBJ2-7; 7 nucleotides line up with TRBD1. Trimming at V came to 6 bases and at J to 6 bases, leaving 5 bases not matched to a gene. In germline, CDR1 is MNHEY, CDR2 SVGAGI. The CDR3 runs to 12 residues. In nucleotides, the CDR3 is TGTGCCAGCAGCCCGACAGGGTTCGAGCAGTACTTC. Protein: CASSPTGFEQYF.